Listed below are T cell receptor beta chains from one sample, sequenced in a study of T-cell memory formation after mild COVID-19. TCRdb analysed the 5' RACE reads with MiXCR anew, one entry per CDR3 protein. The data show 250,000 or so distinct CDR3 sequences, roughly 18% seen once. Sequencing was performed on PBMCs or a T cell subset sorted from them (not recorded which). Receptor source: a man between 18 and 29 years old who had mild COVID-19 (a few samples of this study predate the infection). Cell type and time point are not known. Both conserved end residues are part of each CDR3.

>TRBV20-1|TRBJ1-2
CSASRDREYDYGYTF
>TRBV6-5|TRBJ2-3
CASSYSTTDTQYF
>TRBV18|TRBJ1-3
CASSPEGSGNTIYF
>TRBV7-2|TRBJ1-4
CASSLDRGYDEKLFF
>TRBV6-6|TRBJ2-7
CASSTVLGFRQYF
>TRBV18|TRBJ1-1
CASSPPPGGGFTEAFF
>TRBV7-2|TRBJ2-7
CASSSPTSGGSYEQYF
>TRBV28|TRBJ1-5
CASSLVWEDQPQHF
>TRBV14|TRBJ2-7
CASSPQLPGSYEQYF
>TRBV5-8|TRBJ2-5
CASSLASAETQYF
>TRBV12-3/TRBV12-4|TRBJ1-1
CASSSGLLNTEAFF
>TRBV7-8|TRBJ2-2
CASSGPGLRGGELFF
>TRBV20-1|TRBJ2-1
CSATRYEQFF
>TRBV11-2|TRBJ1-6
CASSQHDNSRLHF
>TRBV15|TRBJ2-5
CATSRDQGWETQYF
>TRBV10-3|TRBJ1-1
CAISGRGGQPLNTEAFF
>TRBV27|TRBJ2-2
CASSLSGGGELFF
>TRBV7-9|TRBJ1-5
CASSLDTVSQPQHF
>TRBV9|TRBJ2-5
CASSVAGGEETQYF
>TRBV20-1|TRBJ1-1
CSAATGGITEAFF
>TRBV10-2|TRBJ2-3
CASSVRADTQYF
>TRBV4-1|TRBJ2-3
CASSQAGTTNSDTQYF
>TRBV5-1|TRBJ2-7
CASSLDAGDEQYF
>TRBV23-1|TRBJ2-2
CASSHPQGEEHRGAVFF
>TRBV24-1|TRBJ2-3
CATSDYDTDTQYF
>TRBV6-6|TRBJ1-4
CASSRGQLNEKLFF
>TRBV6-6|TRBJ2-7
CASSRQGGSSYEQYF
>TRBV20-1|TRBJ2-3
CSAPGARGTDTQYF
>TRBV12-3/TRBV12-4|TRBJ2-2
CASGQANTGELFF
>TRBV6-1|TRBJ1-5
CASLDRLNQPQHF
>TRBV2|TRBJ1-2
CASSEVRDYGYTF
>TRBV27|TRBJ2-1
CASSTRGGRRTYNEQFF
>TRBV7-6|TRBJ1-3
CASSKTGSDTIYF
>TRBV5-1|TRBJ2-3
CASSLARGSTDTQYF
>TRBV4-3|TRBJ1-4
CASSQATGDEKLFF
>TRBV3-1|TRBJ2-5
CASSLLHTKRTQYF
>TRBV12-3/TRBV12-4|TRBJ2-1
CASSPRLAGGLEQFF
>TRBV5-8|TRBJ1-5
CASTSGSWGNQPQHF
>TRBV11-1|TRBJ2-3
CASSPGSGVGASTDTQYF
>TRBV12-3/TRBV12-4|TRBJ2-3
CASSLALQTDTQYF
>TRBV29-1|TRBJ1-1
CSGLNTEAFF
>TRBV7-9|TRBJ2-3
CASSPRLAGRPSTDTQYF